Following are 22 T cell receptor beta chains from one sample sequenced in a study of identical twins. TCRdb re-called the 5' RACE reads with MiXCR, one entry per CDR3 protein. The sample carries under 900,000 distinct CDR3 sequences, 15% to 20% recorded once. This same sample was also taken into another study, of T cells expressing NK-cell markers.

Source material: PBMCs. The receptors here all came from a woman younger than 30 in good health.

This clonotype was counted only a few times. V is TRBV7-6 and J is TRBJ2-3, with D possibly matching TRBD2 (6 bases). Trimming took off 2 bases at V and 2 bases at J, with 14 bases between the two ends. Germline V gives CDR1 SGHVS, CDR2 FNYEAQ. CDR3 length equals 16 residues. CDR3 amino acids: CASSLLRGIDTDTQYF. CDR3 sequence (DNA): TGTGCCAGCAGCTTATTGCGGGGAATAGACACAGATACGCAGTATTTT.

The chain is built from TRBV29-1 and TRBJ1-3; D ambiguous. V dropped 6 bases and J dropped 0 bases, with 12 bases sitting between them. From germline, CDR1 is SQVTM and CDR2 ANQGSEA. The CDR3 has 14 residues. The CDR3 DNA is TGCAGCGTCTTACACGGACCCTCTGGAAACACCATATATTTT. Amino acid sequence: CSVLHGPSGNTIYF.

J is TRBJ1-6 and V is TRBV20-1, with 7 bases identical to TRBD1. Germline V lookup: CDR1 DFQATT, CDR2 SNEGSKA (reference sequence). Trimming removed 6 bases from V and 0 bases from J; junction bases left unmatched: 5. This CDR3 comprises 15 residues. CDR3 loop: CSATTGSSYNSPLHF. The CDR3, as DNA: TGCAGTGCGACGACAGGGAGCTCCTATAATTCACCCCTCCACTTT.

The CDR3 DNA is TGTGCCAGCAGGGTCCGTTTAGCCAAAAACATTCAGTACTTC. Translation gives CASRVRLAKNIQYF. This chain joins TRBV2 and TRBJ2-4, with D hard to call. The CDR3 covers 14 residues. From germline, CDR1 is SNHLY and CDR2 FYNNEI. V shed 6 bases and J shed 0 bases, with 9 bases lying between them. Complete variable domain (other parts from reference TRBV2 and TRBJ2-4): EPEVTQTPSHQVTQMGQEVILRCVPISNHLYFYWYRQILGQKVEFLVSFYNNEISEKSEIFDDQFSVERPDGSNFTLKIRSTKLEDSAMYFCASRVRLAKNIQYFGAGTRLSVL.

The chain carries TRBV6-5 and TRBJ2-3; no clear D gene. The CDR3 covers 13 residues. Trimming pared 0 bases from V and 6 bases from J, leaving 7 bases between. Per germline, CDR1 MNHEY and CDR2 SVGAGI. CDR3 coding DNA: TGTGCCAGCAGTTACTCGATGCGGGATACGCAGTATTTT. As protein: CASSYSMRDTQYF.

This clonotype was counted a few times. J is TRBJ2-3 and V is TRBV20-1, with 10 bases identical to TRBD2. The CDR3 totals 15 residues. The germline V gene encodes CDR1 DFQATT and CDR2 SNEGSKA (reference sequence). CDR3 loop: CRCQRGGTSTDTQYF. CDR3 DNA: TGCAGATGTCAGCGGGGGGGCACTAGCACAGATACGCAGTATTTT.

The V call is TRBV5-1, the J call TRBJ1-1; no clear D gene. The germline CDR1 and CDR2 sequences are SGHRS and YFSETQ. The CDR3 is 15 residues long. Trimming removed 1 base at V and 5 bases at J, with 15 bases between. CDR3 DNA sequence: TGCGCCAGCAGCTTGCCCTCCTCAGTGACGACTGAAGCTTTCTTT. This encodes CASSLPSSVTTEAFF.

This rearrangement joins TRBV12-3 or TRBV12-4 to TRBJ2-6; D not certain. Trimming shortened V by 3 bases and J by 0 bases, and 9 bases separated the two germline ends. This CDR3 comprises 16 residues. The CDR3: CASSLGFSSGANVLTF. CDR3 bases: TGTGCCAGCAGTTTGGGGTTTAGCTCTGGGGCCAACGTCCTGACTTTC.

In this sample, this clonotype turned up a few times. The CDR3 nucleotides read TGTGCCAGCAGCCCAGGGGGAGTAAATACCGGGGAGCTGTTTTTT. Translated, it gives CASSPGGVNTGELFF. The gene calls are TRBV6-1 and TRBJ2-2; TRBD1 aligns across 7 bases. Germline V gene sequence: CDR1 MNHNS, CDR2 SASEGT. J lost 5 bases, V lost 6 bases, and 9 bases had no gene match. The CDR3 totals 15 residues.

The gene calls are TRBV4-1 and TRBJ1-1; D perhaps matches TRBD1 (5 bases). The germline CDR1 and CDR2 sequences are MGHRA and YSYEKL. The CDR3 covers 14 residues. V shed 0 bases and J shed 6 bases, with 11 bases lying between them. CDR3 protein: CASSQERTRSEAFF. Here the CDR3 DNA reads TGCGCCAGCAGCCAAGAAAGGACAAGATCTGAAGCTTTCTTT.

The CDR3: CASSLARFAIGTPSGVQFF. CDR3 DNA sequence: TGTGCCAGCAGCTTAGCGAGATTTGCTATTGGCACGCCGTCTGGGGTGCAGTTCTTC. The V and J genes are TRBV7-8 and TRBJ2-1, with unresolved D. Deletions cut 0 bases from V and 12 bases from J, with 30 bases between. The CDR3 is made up of 19 amino acids. Germline CDR1 is SGHVS and CDR2 is FQNEAQ.

Only one count was recorded for this clonotype. This chain connects TRBV4-2 to TRBJ2-3; no definite D call. V was shortened by 2 bases and J by 5 bases, with 14 bases between the two germline ends. Germline CDR1 and CDR2: LGHNA and YNFKEQ. The CDR3 consists of 15 residues. CDR3 nucleotide sequence: TGTGCCAGCAGCCAACCTGGTCGGAATCGAGATACGCAGTATTTT. Translating gives CASSQPGRNRDTQYF.

For this clonotype: One end of the junction varies from germline; a read error may be responsible. The chain uses TRBV6-1 and TRBJ2-1; 12 positions match TRBD2. The germline CDR1 and CDR2 sequences are MNHNS and SASEGT. This CDR3 comprises 15 residues. CDR3 sequence: CASSRTSGTYNGQFF. The DNA for the CDR3 is TGTGCCAGCAGCCGGACTAGCGGGACATACAATGGGCAGTTCTTC.

This clonotype was counted only a few times. V is TRBV11-2 and J is TRBJ2-1; 7 nucleotides match TRBD2. The germline V gene encodes CDR1 SGHAT and CDR2 FQNNGV. Trimming took 5 bases from V and 2 from J; bases not matched to a gene: 9. The CDR3 runs to 16 residues. CDR3 protein: CASSLFSGKAYNEQFF. The CDR3 nucleotides read TGTGCCAGCAGCCTATTCAGCGGGAAGGCCTACAATGAGCAGTTCTTC.

This clonotype was counted between two and nine times. J is TRBJ2-1 and V is TRBV6-4, with TRBD1 as a possible D gene (6 bases). The CDR3 runs 17 residues. The germline V gene encodes CDR1 MRHNA and CDR2 SNTAGT. The germline V and J ends were trimmed by 0 bases and 5 bases, with 17 bases remaining between them. The CDR3 is CASSDSWYAGANNEQFF. CDR3 nucleotides: TGTGCCAGCAGTGACTCGTGGTATGCAGGGGCCAACAATGAGCAGTTCTTC.

The sample holds one count of this clonotype. The chain links TRBV20-1 to TRBJ2-1, with unresolved D. CDR1 and CDR2 (germline): DFQATT, SNEGSKA (reference sequence). V gave up 7 bases and J gave up 7 bases, with 14 bases separating them. The CDR3 sequence is 12 residues long. Written as DNA, the CDR3 is TGCAGTGTGAGCAGGCTCTCGAATGAGCAGTTCTTC. Encoded protein: CSVSRLSNEQFF.

At least ten counts were recorded for this clonotype. The rearrangement joins TRBV12-3 or TRBV12-4 to TRBJ2-7; 9 bases match TRBD1. The CDR3 is 15 residues long. The trim removed 6 bases at V and 5 bases at J, leaving 11 bases unmatched. CDR3 DNA sequence: TGTGCCAGCAGGCTAGGTATAACAGGGGGCCACGAGCAGTACTTC. This sequence encodes CASRLGITGGHEQYF.

The rearrangement links TRBV7-2 to TRBJ1-4, with D hard to call. This CDR3 region has 13 residues. The V end was cut by 2 bases, the J end by 4 bases, with 5 bases between. Germline V CDR1 and CDR2: SGHTA, FQGNSA. The CDR3 DNA sequence: TGTGCCAGCAGCTTACGGAATAATGAAAAACTGTTTTTT. Residues: CASSLRNNEKLFF.

This CDR3 reads CASSVQNGDTQYF. In nucleotides, the CDR3 is TGTGCCAGCAGCGTGCAAAATGGGGATACGCAGTATTTT. The V gene is TRBV6-6, the J gene TRBJ2-3; D gene unclear. Trimming pared 6 bases from V and 6 bases from J, leaving 13 bases between. Looked up from germline, CDR1 is MNHNY and CDR2 is SVGAGI (reference sequence). There are 13 residues in the CDR3.

This clonotype showed up just a few times. This chain connects TRBV20-1 to TRBJ2-3; D gene uncertain. Per germline, CDR1 DFQATT and CDR2 SNEGSKA (reference sequence). The length of the CDR3 is 11 residues. V lost 2 bases and J 6 bases, leaving 6 bases between the germline ends. The CDR3 loop reads CSARTKDTQYF. The CDR3 bases are TGCAGTGCTAGAACCAAGGATACGCAGTATTTT.

The DNA for the CDR3 is TGTGCCAGCAGCTTTACTCCAGGCTCCTACGAGCAGTACTTC. Translated: CASSFTPGSYEQYF. The rearrangement uses TRBV7-2 and TRBJ2-7; D remains ambiguous. CDR1 and CDR2 (germline): SGHTA, FQGNSA. Between the trimmed V and J ends, which lost 3 bases and 0 bases, there was a span of 9 bases. The CDR3 runs to 14 residues.

This clonotype was counted between two and nine times. The chain couples TRBV20-1 to TRBJ2-5; D gene ambiguous. The CDR3 has 13 residues. Germline CDR1 and CDR2: DFQATT and SNEGSKA (reference sequence). The V and J ends lost 1 base and 2 bases respectively, with 8 bases between them. The CDR3 bases are TGCAGTGCTAGAGTGGGTATTCAAGAGACCCAGTACTTC. Its protein product is CSARVGIQETQYF.